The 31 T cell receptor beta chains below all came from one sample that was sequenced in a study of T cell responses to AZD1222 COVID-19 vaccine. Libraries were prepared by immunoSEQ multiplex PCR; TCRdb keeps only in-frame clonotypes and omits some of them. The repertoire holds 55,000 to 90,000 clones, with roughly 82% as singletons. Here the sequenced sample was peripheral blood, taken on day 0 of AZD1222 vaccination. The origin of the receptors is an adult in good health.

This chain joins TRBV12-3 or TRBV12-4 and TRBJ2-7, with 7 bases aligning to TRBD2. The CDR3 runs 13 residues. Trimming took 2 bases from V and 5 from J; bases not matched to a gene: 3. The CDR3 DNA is TGTGCCAGCAGTTTAAGCGGGGACCACGAGCAGTACTTC. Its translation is CASSLSGDHEQYF.

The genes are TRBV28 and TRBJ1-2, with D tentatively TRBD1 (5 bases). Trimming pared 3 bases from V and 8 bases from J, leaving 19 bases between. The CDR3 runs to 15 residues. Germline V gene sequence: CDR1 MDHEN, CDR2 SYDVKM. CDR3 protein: CASSFSPRGLDGYTF. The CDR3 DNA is TGTGCCAGCAGTTTTTCCCCTAGGGGCCTGGACGGCTACACCTTC.

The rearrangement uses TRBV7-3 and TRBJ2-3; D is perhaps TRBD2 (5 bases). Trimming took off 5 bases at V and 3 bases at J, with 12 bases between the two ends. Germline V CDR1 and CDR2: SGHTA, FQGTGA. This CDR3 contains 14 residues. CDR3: CASSRVPGTDTQYF. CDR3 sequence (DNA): TGTGCCAGCAGCCGAGTGCCGGGGACAGATACGCAGTATTTT.

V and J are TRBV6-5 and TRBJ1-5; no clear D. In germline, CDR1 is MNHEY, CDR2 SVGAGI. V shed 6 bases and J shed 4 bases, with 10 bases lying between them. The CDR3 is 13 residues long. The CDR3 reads CASRETGNQPQHF. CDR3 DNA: TGTGCCAGCAGAGAGACGGGGAATCAGCCCCAGCATTTT.

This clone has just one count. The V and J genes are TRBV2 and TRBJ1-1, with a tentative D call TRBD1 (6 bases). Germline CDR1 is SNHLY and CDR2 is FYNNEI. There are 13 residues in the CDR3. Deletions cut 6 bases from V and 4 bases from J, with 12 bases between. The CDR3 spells CASREGEGTEAFF. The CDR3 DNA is TGTGCCAGCAGGGAGGGGGAGGGCACTGAAGCTTTCTTT.

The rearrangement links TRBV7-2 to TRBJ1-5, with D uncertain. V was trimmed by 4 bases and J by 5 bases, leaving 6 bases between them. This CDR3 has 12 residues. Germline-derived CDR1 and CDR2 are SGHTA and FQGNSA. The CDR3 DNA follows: TGTGCCAGCAGCTCGATAGATCAGCCCCAGCATTTT. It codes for CASSSIDQPQHF. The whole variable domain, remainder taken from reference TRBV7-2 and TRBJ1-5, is GAGVSQSPSNKVTEKGKDVELRCDPISGHTALYWYRQSLGQGLEFLIYFQGNSAPDKSGLPSDRFSAERTGGSVSTLTIQRTQQEDSAVYLCASSSIDQPQHFGDGTRLSIL.

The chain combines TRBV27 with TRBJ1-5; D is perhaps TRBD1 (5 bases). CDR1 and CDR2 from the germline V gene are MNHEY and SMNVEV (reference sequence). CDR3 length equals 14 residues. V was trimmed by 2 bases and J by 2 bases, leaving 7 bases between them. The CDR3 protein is CASSLVGGNQPQHF. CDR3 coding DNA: TGTGCCAGCAGTTTAGTGGGGGGCAATCAGCCCCAGCATTTT.

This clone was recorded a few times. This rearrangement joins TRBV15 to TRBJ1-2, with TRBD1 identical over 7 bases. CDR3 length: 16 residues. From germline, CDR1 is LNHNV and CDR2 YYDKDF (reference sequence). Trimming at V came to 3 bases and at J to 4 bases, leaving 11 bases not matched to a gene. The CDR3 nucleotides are TGTGCCACCAGCAGGAGGTTGGACAGGCAGGGCTATGGCTACACCTTC. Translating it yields CATSRRLDRQGYGYTF.

CDR3 in amino acids: CASSRGPGAGTDTQYF. The CDR3 DNA sequence: TGCGCCAGCAGCCGCGGGCCGGGGGCAGGCACAGATACGCAGTATTTT. This chain connects TRBV4-3 to TRBJ2-3; possibly TRBD1 or TRBD2 for D (6 bases each). The CDR3 runs 16 residues. The germline gives CDR1 LGHNA, CDR2 YSLEER. Trimming removed 4 bases at V and 1 base at J, with 15 bases between.

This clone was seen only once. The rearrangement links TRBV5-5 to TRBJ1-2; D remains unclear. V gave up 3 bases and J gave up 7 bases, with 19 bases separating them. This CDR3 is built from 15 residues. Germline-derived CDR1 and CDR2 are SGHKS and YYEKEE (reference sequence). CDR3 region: CASSSGGGEEVGYTF. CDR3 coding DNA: TGTGCCAGCAGCTCGGGTGGCGGGGAGGAGGTTGGCTACACCTTC.

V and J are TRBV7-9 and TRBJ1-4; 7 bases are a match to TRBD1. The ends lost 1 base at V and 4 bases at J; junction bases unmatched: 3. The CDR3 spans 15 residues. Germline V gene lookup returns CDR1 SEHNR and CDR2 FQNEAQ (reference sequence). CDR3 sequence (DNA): TGTGCCAGCAGCTTAGGGGACAGACTTAATGAAAAACTGTTTTTT. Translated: CASSLGDRLNEKLFF.

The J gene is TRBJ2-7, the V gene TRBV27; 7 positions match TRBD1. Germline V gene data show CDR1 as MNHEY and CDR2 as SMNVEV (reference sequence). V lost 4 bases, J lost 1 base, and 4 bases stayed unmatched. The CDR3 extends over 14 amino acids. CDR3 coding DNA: TGTGCCAGCAGTTCCCTACAGGGGTCCTACGAGCAGTACTTC. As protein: CASSSLQGSYEQYF.

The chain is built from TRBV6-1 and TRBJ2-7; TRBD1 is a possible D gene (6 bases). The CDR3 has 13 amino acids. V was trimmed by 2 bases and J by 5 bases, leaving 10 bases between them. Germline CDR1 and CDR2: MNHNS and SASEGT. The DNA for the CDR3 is TGTGCCAGCAGTGAAAACAGGGTACACGAGCAGTACTTC. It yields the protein CASSENRVHEQYF.

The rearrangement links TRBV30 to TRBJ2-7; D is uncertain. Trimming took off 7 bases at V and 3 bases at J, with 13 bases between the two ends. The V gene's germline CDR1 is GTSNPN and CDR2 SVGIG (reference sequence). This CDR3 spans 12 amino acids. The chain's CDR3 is CAYRVDDYEQYF. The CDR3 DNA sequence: TGTGCCTACCGGGTCGACGACTACGAGCAGTACTTC.

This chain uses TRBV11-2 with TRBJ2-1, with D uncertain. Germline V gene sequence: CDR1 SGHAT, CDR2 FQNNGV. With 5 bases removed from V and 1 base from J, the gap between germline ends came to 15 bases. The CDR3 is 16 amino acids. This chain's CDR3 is CASSIQFGVSYNEQFF. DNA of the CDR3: TGTGCCAGCAGCATACAGTTTGGAGTGTCCTACAATGAGCAGTTCTTC.

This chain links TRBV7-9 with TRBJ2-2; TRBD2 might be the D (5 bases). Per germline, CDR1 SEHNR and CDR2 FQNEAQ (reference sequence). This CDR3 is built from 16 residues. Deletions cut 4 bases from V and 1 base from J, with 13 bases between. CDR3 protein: CASSSRSGVNTGELFF. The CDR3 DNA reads TGTGCCAGCAGCTCCCGGTCCGGGGTGAACACCGGGGAGCTGTTTTTT.

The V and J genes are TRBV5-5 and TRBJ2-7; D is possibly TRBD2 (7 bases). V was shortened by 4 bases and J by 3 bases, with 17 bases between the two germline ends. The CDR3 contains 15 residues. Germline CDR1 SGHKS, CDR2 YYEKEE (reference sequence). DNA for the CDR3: TGTGCCAGCAGCCAGGGTGGGGGGGCCGGCTACGAGCAGTACTTC. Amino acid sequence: CASSQGGGAGYEQYF.

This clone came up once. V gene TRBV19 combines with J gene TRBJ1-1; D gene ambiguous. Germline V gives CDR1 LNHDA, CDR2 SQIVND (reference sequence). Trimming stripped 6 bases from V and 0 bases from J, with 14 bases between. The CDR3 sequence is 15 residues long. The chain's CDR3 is CASSPHGGLNTEAFF. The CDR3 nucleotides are TGTGCCAGTAGCCCCCATGGAGGGTTGAACACTGAAGCTTTCTTT.

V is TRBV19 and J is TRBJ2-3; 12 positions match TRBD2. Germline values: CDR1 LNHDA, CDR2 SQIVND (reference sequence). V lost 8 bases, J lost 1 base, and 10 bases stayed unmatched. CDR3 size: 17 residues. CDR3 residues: CASSTLSSGGGTDTQYF. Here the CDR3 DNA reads TGTGCCAGTTCCACCCTCTCTAGCGGGGGGGGCACAGATACGCAGTATTTT.

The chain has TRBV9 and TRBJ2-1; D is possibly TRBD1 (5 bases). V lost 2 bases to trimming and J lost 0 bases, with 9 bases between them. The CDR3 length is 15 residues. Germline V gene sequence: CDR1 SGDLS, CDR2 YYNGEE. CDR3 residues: CASSVTESSYNEQFF. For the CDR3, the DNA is TGTGCCAGCAGCGTGACAGAAAGCTCCTACAATGAGCAGTTCTTC.

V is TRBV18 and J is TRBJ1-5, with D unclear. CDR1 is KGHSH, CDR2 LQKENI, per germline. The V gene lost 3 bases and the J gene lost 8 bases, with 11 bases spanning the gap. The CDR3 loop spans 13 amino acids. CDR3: CASSPAEAEPQHF. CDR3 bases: TGTGCCAGCTCACCGGCGGAGGCCGAGCCCCAGCATTTT.

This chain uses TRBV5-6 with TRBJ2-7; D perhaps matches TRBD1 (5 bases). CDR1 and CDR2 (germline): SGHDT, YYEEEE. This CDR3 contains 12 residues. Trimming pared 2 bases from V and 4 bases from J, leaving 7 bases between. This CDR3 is CASSFDSYEQYF. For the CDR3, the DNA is TGTGCCAGCAGCTTTGACAGTTACGAGCAGTACTTC.

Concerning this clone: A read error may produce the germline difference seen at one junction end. CDR3 sequence reads: CASTLQRGGGNEQFF. In DNA form, the CDR3 reads TGTGCCAGCACCTTACAGCGGGGGGGCGGGAATGAGCAGTTCTTC. This chain links TRBV11-1 with TRBJ2-1; 10 bases agree with TRBD2. Germline-derived CDR1 and CDR2 are SGHAT and FQDESV (reference sequence). This CDR3 has 15 amino acids.

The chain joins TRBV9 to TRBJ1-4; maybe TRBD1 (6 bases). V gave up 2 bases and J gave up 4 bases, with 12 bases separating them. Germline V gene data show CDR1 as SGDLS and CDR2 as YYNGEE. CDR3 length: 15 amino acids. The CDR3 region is CASSVGGAVNEKLFF. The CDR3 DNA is TGTGCCAGCAGCGTTGGGGGGGCTGTTAATGAAAAACTGTTTTTT. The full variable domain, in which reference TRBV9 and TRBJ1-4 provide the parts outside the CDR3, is DSGVTQTPKHLITATGQRVTLRCSPRSGDLSVYWYQQSLDQGLQFLIQYYNGEERAKGNILERFSAQQFPDLHSELNLSSLELGDSALYFCASSVGGAVNEKLFFGSGTQLSVL.

DNA for the CDR3: TGTGCCAGCAGCATAAGCAATCAGCCCCAGCATTTT. Amino acids: CASSISNQPQHF. The J gene is TRBJ1-5, the V gene TRBV7-9; D is undetermined. V was cut by 5 bases and J by 1 base, with 3 bases left in between. The CDR3 has 12 residues. CDR1 SEHNR and CDR2 FQNEAQ come from the germline V gene (reference sequence).

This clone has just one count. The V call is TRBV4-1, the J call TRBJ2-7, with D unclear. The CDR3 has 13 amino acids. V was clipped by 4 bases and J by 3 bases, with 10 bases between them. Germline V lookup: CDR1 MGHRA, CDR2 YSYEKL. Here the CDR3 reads CASSPWASYEQYF. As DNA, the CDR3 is TGCGCCAGCAGCCCCTGGGCAAGCTACGAGCAGTACTTC.

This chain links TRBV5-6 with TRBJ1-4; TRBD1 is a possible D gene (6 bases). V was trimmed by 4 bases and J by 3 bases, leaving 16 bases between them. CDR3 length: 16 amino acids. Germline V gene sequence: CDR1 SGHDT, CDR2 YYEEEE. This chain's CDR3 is CASSRAETGPNEKLFF. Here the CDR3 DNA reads TGTGCCAGCAGCAGGGCCGAGACAGGCCCTAATGAAAAACTGTTTTTT.

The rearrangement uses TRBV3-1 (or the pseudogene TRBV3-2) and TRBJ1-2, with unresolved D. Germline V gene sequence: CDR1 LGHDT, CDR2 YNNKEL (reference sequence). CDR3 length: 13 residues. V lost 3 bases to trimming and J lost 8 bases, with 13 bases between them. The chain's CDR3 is CASSHIKSEGYTF. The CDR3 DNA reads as TGTGCCAGCAGCCACATTAAGTCAGAGGGCTACACCTTC.

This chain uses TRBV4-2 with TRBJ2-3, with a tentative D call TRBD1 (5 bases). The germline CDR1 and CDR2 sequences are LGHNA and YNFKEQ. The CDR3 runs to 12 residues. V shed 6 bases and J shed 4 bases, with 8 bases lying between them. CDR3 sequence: CASRAGSDTQYF. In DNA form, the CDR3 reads TGTGCCAGCAGGGCAGGGTCAGATACGCAGTATTTT.

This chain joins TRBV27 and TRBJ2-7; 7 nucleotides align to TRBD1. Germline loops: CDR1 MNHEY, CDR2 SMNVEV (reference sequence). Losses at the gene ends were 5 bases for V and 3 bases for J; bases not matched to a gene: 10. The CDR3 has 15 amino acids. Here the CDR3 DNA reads TGTGCCAGCAGTCCCCTGGGGACAGCAGTCTACGAGCAGTACTTC. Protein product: CASSPLGTAVYEQYF.

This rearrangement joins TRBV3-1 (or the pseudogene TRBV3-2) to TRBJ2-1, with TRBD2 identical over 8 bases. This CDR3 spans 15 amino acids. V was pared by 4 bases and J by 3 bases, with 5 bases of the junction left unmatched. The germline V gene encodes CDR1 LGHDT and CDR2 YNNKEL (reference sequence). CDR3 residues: CASSRFLAGYNEQFF. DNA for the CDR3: TGTGCCAGCAGCCGTTTTCTAGCGGGCTACAATGAGCAGTTCTTC.